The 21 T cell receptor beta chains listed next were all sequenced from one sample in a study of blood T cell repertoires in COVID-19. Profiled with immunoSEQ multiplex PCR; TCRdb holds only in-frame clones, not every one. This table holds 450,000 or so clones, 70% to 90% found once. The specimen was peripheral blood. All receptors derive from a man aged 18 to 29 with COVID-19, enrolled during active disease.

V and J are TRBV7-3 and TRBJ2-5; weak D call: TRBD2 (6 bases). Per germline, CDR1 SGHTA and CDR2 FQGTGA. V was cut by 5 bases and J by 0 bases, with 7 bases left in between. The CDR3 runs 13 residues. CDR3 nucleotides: TGTGCCAGCAGCCGGGAGTACCAAGAGACCCAGTACTTC. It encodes CASSREYQETQYF.

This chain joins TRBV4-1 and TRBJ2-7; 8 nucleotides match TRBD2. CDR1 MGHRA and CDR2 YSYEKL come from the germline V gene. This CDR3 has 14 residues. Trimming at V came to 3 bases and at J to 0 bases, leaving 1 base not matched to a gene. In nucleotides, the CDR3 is TGCGCCAGCAGCCAGACTAGCGACTCCTACGAGCAGTACTTC. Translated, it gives CASSQTSDSYEQYF.

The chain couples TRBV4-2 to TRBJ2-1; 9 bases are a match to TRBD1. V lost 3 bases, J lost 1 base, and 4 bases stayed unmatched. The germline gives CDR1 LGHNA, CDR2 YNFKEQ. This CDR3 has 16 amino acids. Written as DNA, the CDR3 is TGTGCCAGCAGCCAGGAACAGGGGGCGTCCTACAATGAGCAGTTCTTC. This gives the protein CASSQEQGASYNEQFF.

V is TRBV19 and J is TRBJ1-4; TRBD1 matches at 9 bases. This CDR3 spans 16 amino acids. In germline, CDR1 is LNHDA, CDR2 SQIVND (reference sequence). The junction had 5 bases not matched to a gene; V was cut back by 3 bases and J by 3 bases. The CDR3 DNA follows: TGTGCCAGTAGTATTCGGGGGACAGGGTCTAATGAAAAACTGTTTTTT. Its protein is CASSIRGTGSNEKLFF.

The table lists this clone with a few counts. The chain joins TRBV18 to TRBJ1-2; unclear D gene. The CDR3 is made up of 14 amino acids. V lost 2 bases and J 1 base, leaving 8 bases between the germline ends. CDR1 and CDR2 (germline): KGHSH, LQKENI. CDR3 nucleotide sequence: TGTGCCAGCTCACCAGGCAGTGATAACTATGGCTACACCTTC. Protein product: CASSPGSDNYGYTF.

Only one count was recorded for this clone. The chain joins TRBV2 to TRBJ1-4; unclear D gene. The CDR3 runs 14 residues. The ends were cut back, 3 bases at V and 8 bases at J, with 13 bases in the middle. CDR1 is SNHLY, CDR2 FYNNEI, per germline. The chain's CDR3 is CASSESRESEKLFF. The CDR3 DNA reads TGTGCCAGCAGTGAGTCGAGGGAATCCGAAAAACTGTTTTTT.

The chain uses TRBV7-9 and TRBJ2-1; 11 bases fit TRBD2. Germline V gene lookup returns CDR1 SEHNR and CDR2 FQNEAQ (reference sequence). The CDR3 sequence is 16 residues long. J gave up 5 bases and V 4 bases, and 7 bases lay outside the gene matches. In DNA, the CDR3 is TGTGCCAGCAGCTCCCGACTAGCGGGACCCCACAATGAGCAGTTCTTC. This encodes CASSSRLAGPHNEQFF.

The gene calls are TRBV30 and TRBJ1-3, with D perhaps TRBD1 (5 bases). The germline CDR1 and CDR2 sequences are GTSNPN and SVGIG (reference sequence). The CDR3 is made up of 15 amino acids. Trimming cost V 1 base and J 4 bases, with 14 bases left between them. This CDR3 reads CAWSAILGGGNTIYF. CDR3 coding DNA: TGTGCCTGGAGTGCAATTCTGGGGGGGGGAAACACCATATATTTT.

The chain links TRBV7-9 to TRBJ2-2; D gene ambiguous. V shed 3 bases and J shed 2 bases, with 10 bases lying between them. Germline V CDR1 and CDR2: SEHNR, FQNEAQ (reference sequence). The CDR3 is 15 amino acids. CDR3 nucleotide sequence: TGTGCCAGCAGCTTCGGGTTTCACAACACCGGGGAGCTGTTTTTT. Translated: CASSFGFHNTGELFF.

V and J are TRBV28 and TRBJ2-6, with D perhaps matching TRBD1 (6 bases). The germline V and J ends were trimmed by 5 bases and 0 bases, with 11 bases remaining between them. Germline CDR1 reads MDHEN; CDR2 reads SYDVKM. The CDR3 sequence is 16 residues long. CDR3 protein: CASSGPDSSGANVLTF. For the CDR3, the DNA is TGTGCCAGCAGTGGACCGGACAGCTCTGGGGCCAACGTCCTGACTTTC.

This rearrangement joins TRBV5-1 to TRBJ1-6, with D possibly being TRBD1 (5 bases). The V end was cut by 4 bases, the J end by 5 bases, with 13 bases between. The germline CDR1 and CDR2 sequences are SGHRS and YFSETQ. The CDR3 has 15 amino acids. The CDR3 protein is CASSSKVGHNSPLHF. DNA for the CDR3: TGCGCCAGCAGCAGCAAGGTGGGGCATAATTCACCCCTCCACTTT.

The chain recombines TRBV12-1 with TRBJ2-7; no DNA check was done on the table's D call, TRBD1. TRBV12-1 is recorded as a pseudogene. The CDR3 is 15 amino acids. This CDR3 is CASSLPRGPVYEQYF. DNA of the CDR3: TGTGCCAGCAGCCTCCCAAGGGGGCCGGTCTACGAGCAGTACTTC.

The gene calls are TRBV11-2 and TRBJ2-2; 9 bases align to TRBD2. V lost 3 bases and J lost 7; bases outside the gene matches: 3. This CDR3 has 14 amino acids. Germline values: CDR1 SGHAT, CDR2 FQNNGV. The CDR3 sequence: CASSLGLAGGELFF. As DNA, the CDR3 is TGTGCCAGCAGCTTGGGACTAGCTGGCGGGGAGCTGTTTTTT.

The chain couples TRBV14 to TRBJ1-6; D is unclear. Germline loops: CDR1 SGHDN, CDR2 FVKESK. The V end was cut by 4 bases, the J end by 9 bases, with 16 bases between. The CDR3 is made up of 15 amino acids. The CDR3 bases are TGTGCCAGCAGCCGAGGCCCTGTCTGGAGTTCACCCCTCCACTTT. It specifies CASSRGPVWSSPLHF. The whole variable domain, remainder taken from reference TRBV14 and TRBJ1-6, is EAGVTQFPSHSVIEKGQTVTLRCDPISGHDNLYWYRRVMGKEIKFLLHFVKESKQDESGMPNNRFLAERTGGTYSTLKVQPAELEDSGVYFCASSRGPVWSSPLHFGNGTRLTVT.

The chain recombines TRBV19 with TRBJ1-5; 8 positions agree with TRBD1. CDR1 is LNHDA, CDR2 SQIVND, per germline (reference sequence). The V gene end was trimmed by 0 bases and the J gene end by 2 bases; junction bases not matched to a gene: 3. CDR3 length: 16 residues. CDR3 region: CASSIDQGARNQPQHF. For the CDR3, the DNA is TGTGCCAGTAGTATAGATCAGGGGGCTCGCAATCAGCCCCAGCATTTT.

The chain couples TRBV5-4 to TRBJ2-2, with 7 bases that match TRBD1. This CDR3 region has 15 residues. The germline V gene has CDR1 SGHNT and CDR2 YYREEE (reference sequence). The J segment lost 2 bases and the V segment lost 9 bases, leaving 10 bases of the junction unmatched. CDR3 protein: CATASGTENTGELFF. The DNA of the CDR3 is TGTGCCACAGCATCCGGGACAGAAAACACCGGGGAGCTGTTTTTT.

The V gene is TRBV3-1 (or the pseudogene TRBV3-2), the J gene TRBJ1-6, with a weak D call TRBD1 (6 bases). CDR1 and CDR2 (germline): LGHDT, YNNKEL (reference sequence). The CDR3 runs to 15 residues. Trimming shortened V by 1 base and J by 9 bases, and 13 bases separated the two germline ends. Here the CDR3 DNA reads TGTGCCAGCAGCCAAGGGGAGGGGGGTGTTTCACCCCTCCACTTT. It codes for CASSQGEGGVSPLHF.

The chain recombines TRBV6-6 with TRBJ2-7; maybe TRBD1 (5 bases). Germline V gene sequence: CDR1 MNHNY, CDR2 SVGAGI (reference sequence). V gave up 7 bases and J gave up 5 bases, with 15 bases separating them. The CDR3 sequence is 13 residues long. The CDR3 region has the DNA TGTGCCAGCAACCCGGGCAGGGCTAACGAGCAGTACTTC. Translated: CASNPGRANEQYF.

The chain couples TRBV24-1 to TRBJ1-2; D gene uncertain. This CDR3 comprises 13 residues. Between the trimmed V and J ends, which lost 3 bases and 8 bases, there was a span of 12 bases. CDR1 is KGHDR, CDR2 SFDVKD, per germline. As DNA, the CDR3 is TGTGCCACCAGTGATGGAGGCTTTGGGGGCTACACCTTC. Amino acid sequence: CATSDGGFGGYTF.

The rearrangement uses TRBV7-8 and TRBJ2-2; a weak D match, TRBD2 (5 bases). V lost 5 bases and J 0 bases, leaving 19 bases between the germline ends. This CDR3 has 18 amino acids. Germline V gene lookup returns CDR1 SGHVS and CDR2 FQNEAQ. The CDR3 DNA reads TGTGCCAGCAGCCTAAACGGCGTGCGGGCCGCGAACACCGGGGAGCTGTTTTTT. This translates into CASSLNGVRAANTGELFF.

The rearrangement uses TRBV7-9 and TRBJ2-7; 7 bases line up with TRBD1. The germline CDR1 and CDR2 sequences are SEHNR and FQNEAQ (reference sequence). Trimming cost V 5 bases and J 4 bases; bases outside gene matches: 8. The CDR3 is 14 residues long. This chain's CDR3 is CASSPRQGPYEQYF. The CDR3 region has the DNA TGTGCCAGCAGCCCGCGACAGGGACCATACGAGCAGTACTTC.